These 19 T cell receptor beta chains share one sample of origin, sequenced in a study of T cells in Graves' hyperthyroidism and ophthalmopathy. Amplification of TCR beta CDR3 regions used RNA as the template. The HTBI primer set was used in a first-round RT-PCR of the TCR CDR3. One entry per CDR3 protein results from TCRdb running MiXCR on the multiplex PCR reads. The repertoire holds some 570,000 distinct CDR3 sequences, with 13% to 15% as singletons. Sequenced: blood. The receptors shown here come from a young woman with Graves' ophthalmopathy.

This clonotype was found a few times. This sequence joins TRBV5-5 and TRBJ2-5; 8 bases line up with TRBD1. Germline CDR1 is SGHKS and CDR2 is YYEKEE (reference sequence). The CDR3 covers 15 residues. V lost 4 bases and J lost 1; bases outside the gene matches: 6. CDR3 in amino acids: CASSPQGEVQETQYF. For the CDR3, the DNA is TGTGCCAGCAGCCCACAGGGGGAAGTCCAAGAGACCCAGTACTTC.

This clonotype was recorded many times. The chain combines TRBV20-1 with TRBJ1-5, with 10 bases matching TRBD1. V trimming: 6 bases; J trimming: 6 bases; junction bases outside the gene matches: 11. In germline, CDR1 is DFQATT, CDR2 SNEGSKA (reference sequence). This CDR3 has 15 residues. The CDR3, as DNA: TGCAGTGCCTATGGACAGGGGGGCTTTAGTCAGCCCCAGCATTTT. This gives the protein CSAYGQGGFSQPQHF.

A few counts support this clonotype. The chain combines TRBV7-6 with TRBJ2-7, with 7 bases aligning to TRBD2. This CDR3 spans 14 amino acids. V lost 4 bases, J lost 7 bases, and 10 bases stayed unmatched. Germline V gene lookup returns CDR1 SGHVS and CDR2 FNYEAQ. The CDR3 reads CASSSMGGSAEQYF. CDR3 nucleotide sequence: TGTGCCAGCAGCTCAATGGGGGGGAGCGCGGAGCAGTACTTC.

The chain has TRBV20-1 and TRBJ2-1, with 12 bases fitting TRBD2. Trimming removed 3 bases from V and 0 bases from J; junction bases left unmatched: 6. The germline V gene encodes CDR1 DFQATT and CDR2 SNEGSKA (reference sequence). CDR3 size: 17 residues. The CDR3 protein is CSASPSGRGSSYNEQFF. Written as DNA, the CDR3 is TGCAGTGCTAGTCCTAGCGGGAGGGGCAGCTCCTACAATGAGCAGTTCTTC.

The chain uses TRBV27 and TRBJ2-2; D gene uncertain. The CDR3 consists of 16 residues. V dropped 4 bases and J dropped 4 bases, with 16 bases sitting between them. Germline CDR1 MNHEY, CDR2 SMNVEV (reference sequence). CDR3 protein: CASSSGLARGTGELFF. CDR3 bases: TGTGCCAGCAGTTCGGGCCTCGCCCGAGGCACCGGGGAGCTGTTTTTT.

This clonotype appeared many times. The chain joins TRBV12-3 or TRBV12-4 to TRBJ2-5, with 9 bases aligning to TRBD1. V trimming: 8 bases; J trimming: 5 bases; junction bases outside the gene matches: 6. This CDR3 region has 13 residues. CDR3 in amino acids: CASRTGDMETQYF. DNA of the CDR3: TGTGCCAGCCGGACAGGGGATATGGAGACCCAGTACTTC.

This clonotype was seen more than once but under ten times. The V gene is TRBV20-1, the J gene TRBJ2-7; 9 bases line up with TRBD2. The CDR3 spans 15 residues. The J segment lost 3 bases and the V segment lost 0 bases, leaving 6 bases of the junction unmatched. CDR1 DFQATT and CDR2 SNEGSKA come from the germline V gene (reference sequence). This chain's CDR3 is CSARDRLAGSYEQYF. CDR3 DNA sequence: TGCAGTGCTAGAGATCGGCTAGCGGGAAGCTACGAGCAGTACTTC.

This clonotype was counted at least ten times. The chain recombines TRBV2 with TRBJ1-5; D not certain. V was shortened by 6 bases and J by 1 base, with 4 bases between the two germline ends. Germline assignment: CDR1 SNHLY and CDR2 FYNNEI. There are 12 residues in the CDR3. CDR3 sequence reads: CASRGSNQPQHF. DNA of the CDR3: TGTGCCAGCAGGGGCAGCAATCAGCCCCAGCATTTT.

In this sample, this clonotype turned up many times. The chain uses TRBV2 and TRBJ2-1; 8 bases match TRBD1. With V trimmed by 5 bases and J by 10 bases, 4 bases remained unmatched. The germline V gene has CDR1 SNHLY and CDR2 FYNNEI. This CDR3 is built from 12 residues. This chain's CDR3 is CASSSRTGEQFF. The DNA for the CDR3 is TGTGCCAGCAGTAGTCGGACAGGGGAGCAGTTCTTC.

This clonotype has ten or more counts. This chain uses TRBV7-2 with TRBJ2-1, with D unresolved. V gave up 4 bases and J gave up 6 bases, with 4 bases separating them. The CDR3 sequence is 11 residues long. Germline CDR1 is SGHTA and CDR2 is FQGNSA. CDR3 in DNA: TGTGCCAGCAGCTCCGCCAATGAGCAGTTCTTC. As protein: CASSSANEQFF.

To note about this clonotype: A much larger clonotype is one base distant, so this may be a read error. This chain connects TRBV5-1 to TRBJ2-1; D ambiguous. Germline CDR1 reads SGHRS; CDR2 reads YFSETQ. The CDR3 runs to 16 residues. The CDR3 coding sequence is TGCGCCAGCAGCCCCTTGGCGTCGAGCTCCTACAATGAGCAGTCCTTC. Amino acid sequence: CASSPLASSSYNEQSF.

This clonotype was picked up a small number of times. This chain links TRBV6-1 with TRBJ1-6; D is uncertain. Germline lookup yields CDR1 MNHNS and CDR2 SASEGT. The ends were cut back, 6 bases at V and 7 bases at J, with 10 bases in the middle. This CDR3 contains 13 residues. CDR3 sequence (DNA): TGTGCCAGCAGCCCTAAAGAAAATTCACCCCTCCACTTT. Amino acids: CASSPKENSPLHF.

The CDR3 region has the DNA TGTGCAGGAGGCGGACAGCGCACCGGGGAGCTGTTTTTT. It yields the protein CAGGGQRTGELFF. V gene TRBV2 combines with J gene TRBJ2-2; the D gene is possibly TRBD1 (6 bases). The germline V gene has CDR1 SNHLY and CDR2 FYNNEI. The CDR3 length is 13 residues.

The rearrangement joins TRBV19 to TRBJ2-1; 7 nucleotides match TRBD2. The CDR3 length is 17 residues. The V segment lost 7 bases and the J segment 4 bases; nucleotides outside the gene matches: 16. The germline CDR1 and CDR2 sequences are LNHDA and SQIVND (reference sequence). CDR3 bases: TGTGCCAGTACCATCCGAGAGGCGGGAGTGGGTTACAATGAGCAGTTCTTC. Translating it yields CASTIREAGVGYNEQFF.

This clonotype has at least ten counts. The chain is built from TRBV6-1 and TRBJ1-2; D gene uncertain. The CDR3 is 12 amino acids. Trimming pared 6 bases from V and 7 bases from J, leaving 12 bases between. Germline V gene sequence: CDR1 MNHNS, CDR2 SASEGT. DNA for the CDR3: TGTGCCAGCAGACTAGGCGGAAGTGGCTACACCTTC. Protein: CASRLGGSGYTF.

There are many counts of this clonotype. The rearrangement links TRBV6-1 to TRBJ2-3; D is perhaps TRBD2 (5 bases). This CDR3 region has 14 residues. CDR1 and CDR2 from the germline V gene are MNHNS and SASEGT. V lost 6 bases and J lost 0, with 10 bases in between. CDR3 DNA: TGTGCCAGCAGCTCTAGCCCTAGCACAGATACGCAGTATTTT. Amino acid sequence: CASSSSPSTDTQYF.

This clonotype came up many times. This sequence joins TRBV27 and TRBJ1-2; possibly TRBD1 for D (6 bases). This CDR3 is built from 12 residues. V was clipped by 9 bases and J by 3 bases, with 11 bases between them. From germline, CDR1 is MNHEY and CDR2 SMNVEV (reference sequence). CDR3 coding DNA: TGTGCCAGTTGGGGGACATACTATGGCTACACCTTC. Its translation is CASWGTYYGYTF.

This clonotype was recorded many times. The CDR3 region is CSVDGQNYGYTF. For the CDR3, the DNA is TGCAGCGTTGACGGCCAGAACTATGGCTACACCTTC. This chain connects TRBV29-1 to TRBJ1-2, with no clear D. The CDR3 covers 12 residues. V gave up 3 bases and J gave up 2 bases, with 7 bases separating them. Germline V gene lookup returns CDR1 SQVTM and CDR2 ANQGSEA.

Many counts were recorded for this clonotype. The chain combines TRBV9 with TRBJ2-5, with 7 bases matching TRBD2. The CDR3 consists of 17 residues. V was pared by 3 bases and J by 1 base, with 12 bases of the junction left unmatched. Germline values: CDR1 SGDLS, CDR2 YYNGEE. CDR3 sequence (DNA): TGTGCCAGCAGCGCCCTCCCTAGCGGAGCGCCCCAAGAGACCCAGTACTTC. Its translation: CASSALPSGAPQETQYF.